A single sample is the source of the 11 T cell receptor beta chains below, sequenced in a study of cytomegalovirus exposure and HLA in healthy donors. The primer mix had 60 Vbeta and 13 Jbeta primers. Using immunoSEQ multiplex PCR, the repertoire was profiled, and TCRdb retains in-frame clones only, with some absent. The repertoire holds 200,000 to 300,000 clones, with roughly 80% as singletons. Specimen: PBMCs. These receptors all stem from a woman in her thirties or forties in good health and CMV-seropositive.

The V gene is TRBV6-1, the J gene TRBJ1-1; D ambiguous. The CDR3 is 16 amino acids. V lost 2 bases and J lost 1, with 14 bases in between. Germline assignment: CDR1 MNHNS and CDR2 SASEGT. The CDR3 region is CASSESGGLGNTEAFF. The CDR3 bases are TGTGCCAGCAGTGAATCCGGCGGGCTAGGGAACACTGAAGCTTTCTTT.

This chain connects TRBV18 to TRBJ1-1, with D possibly being TRBD1 (5 bases). Trimming left V 3 bases short and J 4 bases short, with 12 bases between. Germline V gene sequence: CDR1 KGHSH, CDR2 LQKENI. The CDR3 is made up of 14 amino acids. CDR3: CASSPGGGSTEAFF. The CDR3 DNA reads TGTGCCAGCTCACCGGGGGGAGGTAGCACTGAAGCTTTCTTT.

The V and J genes are TRBV5-1 and TRBJ1-1; no firm D call. CDR3 length: 13 residues. Trimming removed 4 bases at V and 0 bases at J, with 7 bases between. Germline CDR1 SGHRS, CDR2 YFSETQ. The CDR3 sequence: CASSETLNTEAFF. CDR3 coding DNA: TGCGCCAGCAGCGAAACATTGAACACTGAAGCTTTCTTT. Full variable domain (outside the CDR3, taken from reference TRBV5-1 and TRBJ1-1): KAGVTQTPRYLIKTRGQQVTLSCSPISGHRSVSWYQQTPGQGLQFLFEYFSETQRNKGNFPGRFSGRQFSNSRSEMNVSTLELGDSALYLCASSETLNTEAFFGQGTRLTVV.

The gene calls are TRBV7-2 and TRBJ1-2; 8 nucleotides align to TRBD1. This CDR3 is 16 amino acids long. Germline values: CDR1 SGHTA, CDR2 FQGNSA. V was clipped by 2 bases and J by 2 bases; unmatched bases: 7. The CDR3 region is CASSLPDRGVNYGYTF. The DNA of the CDR3 is TGTGCCAGCAGCTTACCCGACAGGGGAGTAAACTATGGCTACACCTTC.

CDR3 in amino acids: CASSQDRNFYGYTF. DNA of the CDR3: TGTGCCAGCAGCCAGGACAGGAATTTCTATGGCTACACCTTC. The rearrangement joins TRBV7-2 to TRBJ1-2, with 7 bases aligning to TRBD1. This CDR3 has 14 amino acids. Germline-derived CDR1 and CDR2 are SGHTA and FQGNSA. The V gene end was trimmed by 5 bases and the J gene end by 4 bases; junction bases not matched to a gene: 7. Drawing the rest from reference TRBV7-2 and TRBJ1-2, the complete variable domain is GAGVSQSPSNKVTEKGKDVELRCDPISGHTALYWYRQSLGQGLEFLIYFQGNSAPDKSGLPSDRFSAERTGGSVSTLTIQRTQQEDSAVYLCASSQDRNFYGYTFGSGTRLTVV.

The chain recombines TRBV6-5 with TRBJ2-1, with D possibly TRBD2 on 6 matching bases. The CDR3 has 11 amino acids. Trimming took off 6 bases at V and 9 bases at J, with 9 bases between the two ends. The germline V gene encodes CDR1 MNHEY and CDR2 SVGAGI. The CDR3 region has the DNA TGTGCCAGCAGCCAGGGAGGTGAGCAGTTCTTC. This sequence encodes CASSQGGEQFF.

The chain combines TRBV30 with TRBJ1-2, with TRBD1 matching 9 bases. The CDR3 totals 18 residues. Per germline, CDR1 GTSNPN and CDR2 SVGIG (reference sequence). Trimming took 2 bases from V and 4 from J; bases not matched to a gene: 17. The CDR3 region is CAWSPLRDRARGGYGYTF. For the CDR3, the DNA is TGTGCCTGGAGTCCCCTCCGGGACAGGGCCCGGGGTGGCTATGGCTACACCTTC.

Details on this clone: A read error may account for a junction end that differs from germline. The gene calls are TRBV27 and TRBJ2-5, with D perhaps matching TRBD2 (6 bases). The germline gives CDR1 MNHEY, CDR2 SMNVEV (reference sequence). The CDR3 length is 15 residues. CDR3 region: CASSLTLTRQGTQYF. The CDR3 coding sequence is TGTGCCAGCAGTCTCACCCTGACTAGGCAAGGGACCCAGTACTTC.

The chain couples TRBV7-6 to TRBJ2-1; no clear D. The V and J ends lost 0 bases and 6 bases respectively, with 9 bases between them. From germline, CDR1 is SGHVS and CDR2 FNYEAQ. This CDR3 has 14 residues. The CDR3, as DNA: TGTGCCAGCAGCTTAGCAGCTCTCCTCAATGAGCAGTTCTTC. Protein: CASSLAALLNEQFF.

This chain joins TRBV7-2 and TRBJ2-5, with TRBD2 as a possible D gene (6 bases). The CDR3 is 15 amino acids. Germline V lookup: CDR1 SGHTA, CDR2 FQGNSA. Trimming shortened V by 2 bases and J by 2 bases, and 12 bases separated the two germline ends. The CDR3 loop is CASSLQLAPQETQYF. The CDR3 DNA follows: TGTGCCAGCAGCTTACAACTAGCACCACAAGAGACCCAGTACTTC.

The chain combines TRBV5-1 with TRBJ1-1; TRBD1 agrees at 10 bases. The CDR3 has 13 residues. Germline V gene sequence: CDR1 SGHRS, CDR2 YFSETQ. V was clipped by 4 bases and J by 12 bases; unmatched bases: 9. DNA of the CDR3: TGCGCCAGCAGCGCGTTCCGGGACAGGGGATCTTTCTTT. It translates to CASSAFRDRGSFF. Full variable domain (rest looked up from reference TRBV5-1 and TRBJ1-1): KAGVTQTPRYLIKTRGQQVTLSCSPISGHRSVSWYQQTPGQGLQFLFEYFSETQRNKGNFPGRFSGRQFSNSRSEMNVSTLELGDSALYLCASSAFRDRGSFFGQGTRLTVV.